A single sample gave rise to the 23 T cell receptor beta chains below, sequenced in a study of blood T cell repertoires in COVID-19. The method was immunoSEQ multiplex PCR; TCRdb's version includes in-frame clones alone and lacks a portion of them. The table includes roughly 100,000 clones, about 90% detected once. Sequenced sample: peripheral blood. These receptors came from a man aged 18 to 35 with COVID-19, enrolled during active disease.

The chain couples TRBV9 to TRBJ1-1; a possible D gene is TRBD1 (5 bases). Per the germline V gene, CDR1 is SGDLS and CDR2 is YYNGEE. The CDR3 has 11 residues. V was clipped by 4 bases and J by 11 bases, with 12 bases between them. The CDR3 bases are TGTGCCAGCAGCAACGAGGACACGGCTTTCTTT. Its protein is CASSNEDTAFF.

CDR3 residues: CASSLGERTSEQYF. The DNA for the CDR3 is TGTGCCAGCAGCTTAGGTGAGCGAACAAGCGAGCAGTACTTC. This chain connects TRBV13 to TRBJ2-7; D is unclear. The V and J ends lost 0 bases and 6 bases respectively, with 12 bases between them. Germline V gene data show CDR1 as PRHDT and CDR2 as FYEKMQ (reference sequence). The CDR3 is 14 residues long.

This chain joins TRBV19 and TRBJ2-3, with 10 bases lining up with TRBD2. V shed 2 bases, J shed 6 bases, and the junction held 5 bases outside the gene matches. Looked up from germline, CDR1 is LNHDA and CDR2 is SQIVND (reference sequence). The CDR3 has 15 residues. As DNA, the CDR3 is TGTGCCAGTAGTATAACTAGCGGGATTTCGGATACGCAGTATTTT. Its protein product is CASSITSGISDTQYF.

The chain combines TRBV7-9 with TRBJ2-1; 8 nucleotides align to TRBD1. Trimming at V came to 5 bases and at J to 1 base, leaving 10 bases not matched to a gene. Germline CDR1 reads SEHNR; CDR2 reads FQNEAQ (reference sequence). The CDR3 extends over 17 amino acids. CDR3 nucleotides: TGTGCCAGCAGCCTTTTTGGGTACAGGGGGTCCTACAATGAGCAGTTCTTC. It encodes CASSLFGYRGSYNEQFF. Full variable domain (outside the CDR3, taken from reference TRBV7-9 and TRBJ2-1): DTGVSQNPRHKITKRGQNVTFRCDPISEHNRLYWYRQTLGQGPEFLTYFQNEAQLEKSRLLSDRFSAERPKGSFSTLEIQRTEQGDSAMYLCASSLFGYRGSYNEQFFGPGTRLTVL.

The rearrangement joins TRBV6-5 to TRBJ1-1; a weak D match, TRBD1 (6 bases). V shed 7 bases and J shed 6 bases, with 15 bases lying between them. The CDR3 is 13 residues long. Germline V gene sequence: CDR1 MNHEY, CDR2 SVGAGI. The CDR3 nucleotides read TGTGCCAGCACCCGAGGGTCAGGGGCTGAAGCTTTCTTT. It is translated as CASTRGSGAEAFF.

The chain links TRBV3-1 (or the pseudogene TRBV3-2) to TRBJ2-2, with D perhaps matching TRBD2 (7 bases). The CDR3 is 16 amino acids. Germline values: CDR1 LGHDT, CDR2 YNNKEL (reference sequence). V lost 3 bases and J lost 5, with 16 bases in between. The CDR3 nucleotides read TGTGCCAGCAGCCAGCCTGGGGGGGCGTGGACCGGGGAGCTGTTTTTT. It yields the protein CASSQPGGAWTGELFF.

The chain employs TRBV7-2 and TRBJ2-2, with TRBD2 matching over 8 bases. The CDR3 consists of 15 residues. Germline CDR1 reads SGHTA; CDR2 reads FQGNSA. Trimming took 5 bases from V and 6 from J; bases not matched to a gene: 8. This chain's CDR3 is CASSVPRTSSGELFF. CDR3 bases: TGTGCCAGCAGCGTCCCTCGGACTAGCTCCGGGGAGCTGTTTTTT. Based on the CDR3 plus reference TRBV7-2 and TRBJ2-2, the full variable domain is GAGVSQSPSNKVTEKGKDVELRCDPISGHTALYWYRQSLGQGLEFLIYFQGNSAPDKSGLPSDRFSAERTGGSVSTLTIQRTQQEDSAVYLCASSVPRTSSGELFFGEGSRLTVL.

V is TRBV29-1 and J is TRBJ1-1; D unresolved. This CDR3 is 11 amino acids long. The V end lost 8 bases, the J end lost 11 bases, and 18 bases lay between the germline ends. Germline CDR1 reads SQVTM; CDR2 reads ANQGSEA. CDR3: CSIPNRGRAFF. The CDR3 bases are TGCAGCATCCCAAACCGGGGTAGGGCTTTCTTT.

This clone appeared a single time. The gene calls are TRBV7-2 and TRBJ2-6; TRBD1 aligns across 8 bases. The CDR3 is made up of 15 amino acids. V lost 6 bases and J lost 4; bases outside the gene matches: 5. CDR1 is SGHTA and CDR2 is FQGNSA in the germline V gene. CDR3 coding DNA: TGTGCCAGCAGAGCCAGGGGGCAAGGGGCCAACGTCCTGACTTTC. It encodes CASRARGQGANVLTF.

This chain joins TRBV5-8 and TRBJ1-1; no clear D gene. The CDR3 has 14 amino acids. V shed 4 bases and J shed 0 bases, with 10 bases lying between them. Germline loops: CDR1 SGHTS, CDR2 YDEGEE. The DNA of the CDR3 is TGTGCCAGCAGCCTCCGAGGAGTGAACACTGAAGCTTTCTTT. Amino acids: CASSLRGVNTEAFF.

In nucleotides, the CDR3 is TGTGCCAGCAGCCAAGGTCCGAATTCACCCCTCCACTTT. This gives the protein CASSQGPNSPLHF. This sequence joins TRBV14 and TRBJ1-6; D call uncertain. Germline CDR1 SGHDN, CDR2 FVKESK. V was shortened by 1 base and J by 7 bases, with 5 bases between the two germline ends. The CDR3 consists of 13 residues.

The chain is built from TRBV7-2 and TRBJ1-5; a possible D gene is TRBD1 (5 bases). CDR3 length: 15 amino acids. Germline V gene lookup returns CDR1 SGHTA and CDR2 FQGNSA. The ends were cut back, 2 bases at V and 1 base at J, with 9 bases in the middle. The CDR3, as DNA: TGTGCCAGCAGCTTAAGCGGGGGGAGCAATCAGCCCCAGCATTTT. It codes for CASSLSGGSNQPQHF.

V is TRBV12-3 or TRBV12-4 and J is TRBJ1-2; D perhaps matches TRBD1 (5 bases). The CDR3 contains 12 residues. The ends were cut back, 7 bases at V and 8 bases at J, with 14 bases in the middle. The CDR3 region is CASILERGGYTF. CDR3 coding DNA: TGTGCCAGCATCCTAGAAAGGGGAGGCTACACCTTC.

The CDR3: CASSFFLDYGYTF. The CDR3 bases are TGTGCCAGCAGTTTTTTTTTAGACTATGGCTACACCTTC. The chain recombines TRBV28 with TRBJ1-2; no clear D gene. Looked up from germline, CDR1 is MDHEN and CDR2 is SYDVKM. The V end lost 3 bases, the J end lost 3 bases, and 8 bases lay between the germline ends. The CDR3 loop spans 13 amino acids.

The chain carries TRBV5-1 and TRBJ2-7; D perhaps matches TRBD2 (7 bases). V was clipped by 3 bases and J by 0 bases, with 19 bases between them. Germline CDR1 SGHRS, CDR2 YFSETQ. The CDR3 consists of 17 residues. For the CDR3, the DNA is TGCGCCAGCAGCTCTCCTAGGGGGGGTCCTTTCTCCTACGAGCAGTACTTC. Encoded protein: CASSSPRGGPFSYEQYF. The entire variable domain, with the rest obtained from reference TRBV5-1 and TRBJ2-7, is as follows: KAGVTQTPRYLIKTRGQQVTLSCSPISGHRSVSWYQQTPGQGLQFLFEYFSETQRNKGNFPGRFSGRQFSNSRSEMNVSTLELGDSALYLCASSSPRGGPFSYEQYFGPGTRLTVT.

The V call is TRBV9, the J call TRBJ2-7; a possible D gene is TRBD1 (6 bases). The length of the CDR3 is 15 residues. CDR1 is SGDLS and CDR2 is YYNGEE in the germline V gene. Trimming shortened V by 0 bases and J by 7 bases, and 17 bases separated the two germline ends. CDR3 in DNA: TGTGCCAGCAGCGTAGAGGGACAAGCTGTACGGGAGCAGTACTTC. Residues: CASSVEGQAVREQYF.

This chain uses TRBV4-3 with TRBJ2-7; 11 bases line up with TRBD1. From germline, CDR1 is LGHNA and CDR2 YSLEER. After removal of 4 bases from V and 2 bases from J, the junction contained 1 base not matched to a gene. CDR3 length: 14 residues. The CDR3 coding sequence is TGCGCCAGCAGCCTGGGACAGGGGGCCTACGAGCAGTACTTC. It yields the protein CASSLGQGAYEQYF.

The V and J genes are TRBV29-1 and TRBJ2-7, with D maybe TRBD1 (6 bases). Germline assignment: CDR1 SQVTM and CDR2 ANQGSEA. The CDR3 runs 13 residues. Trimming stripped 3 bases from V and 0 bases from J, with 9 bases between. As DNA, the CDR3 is TGCAGCGTTGAGGACAGAGACTCCTACGAGCAGTACTTC. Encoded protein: CSVEDRDSYEQYF.

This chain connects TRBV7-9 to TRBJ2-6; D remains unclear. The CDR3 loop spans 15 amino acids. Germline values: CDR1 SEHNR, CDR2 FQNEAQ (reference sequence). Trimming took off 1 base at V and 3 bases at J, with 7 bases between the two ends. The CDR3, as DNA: TGTGCCAGCAGCTTAGGAGTTGATGGGGCCAACGTCCTGACTTTC. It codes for CASSLGVDGANVLTF.

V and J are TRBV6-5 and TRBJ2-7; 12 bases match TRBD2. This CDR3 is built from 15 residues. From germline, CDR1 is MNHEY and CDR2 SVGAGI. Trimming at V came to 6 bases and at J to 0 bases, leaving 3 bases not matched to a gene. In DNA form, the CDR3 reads TGTGCCAGCAGGCTAGCGGGAGGGAGCTCCTACGAGCAGTACTTC. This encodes CASRLAGGSSYEQYF.

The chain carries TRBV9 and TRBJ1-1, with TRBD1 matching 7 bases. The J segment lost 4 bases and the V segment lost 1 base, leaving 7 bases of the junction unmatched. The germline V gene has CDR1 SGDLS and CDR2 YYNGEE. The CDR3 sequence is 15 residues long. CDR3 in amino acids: CASSVNTGEFTEAFF. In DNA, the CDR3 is TGTGCCAGCAGCGTAAACACAGGGGAGTTCACTGAAGCTTTCTTT.

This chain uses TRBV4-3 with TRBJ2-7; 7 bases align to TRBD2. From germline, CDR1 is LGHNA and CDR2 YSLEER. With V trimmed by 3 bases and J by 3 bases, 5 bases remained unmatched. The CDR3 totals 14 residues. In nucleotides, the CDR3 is TGCGCCAGCAGCCAGGAAGCGGGGAGCTACGAGCAGTACTTC. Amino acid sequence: CASSQEAGSYEQYF.

In DNA, the CDR3 is TGTGCCAGCAGCATCGGAATGAGCGGTTCACCCCTCCACTTT. As protein: CASSIGMSGSPLHF. The chain has TRBV5-4 and TRBJ1-6; D ambiguous. The CDR3 is 14 residues long. From germline, CDR1 is SGHNT and CDR2 YYREEE (reference sequence). Deletions cut 4 bases from V and 9 bases from J, with 14 bases between.